The clone carrying this T cell receptor beta chain was observed many times. Authors of the study amplified TCR beta CDR3 regions from RNA transcripts. Initially, a first-round RT-PCR of the TCR CDR3 employed the HTBI primer set. TCRdb reprocessed the multiplex PCR reads with MiXCR, giving one entry per CDR3 protein. The sample contains 450,000 to 650,000 distinct CDR3 sequences, 14% of which appear only once. These data originate in a study of T cells in Graves' hyperthyroidism and ophthalmopathy. CDR1 is SGHTA and CDR2 is FQGNSA in the germline V gene. CDR3 length equals 12 residues. Between the trimmed V and J ends, which lost 4 bases and 0 bases, there was a span of 3 bases. The cohort's ophthalmopathy patients, a group with duration under 3 months, had a Clinical Activity Score of at least 3 and a NOSPECS grade of at least 4. A patient was excluded if there was uncontrolled infection, other autoimmune disease, pregnancy or lactation. Diagnosing involved the use of clinical symptoms, serum thyroxine and TRAb, thyroid ultrasound and orbital computed tomography.

The genes are TRBV7-2 and TRBJ1-2; D unresolved. The receptor was derived from a woman aged 18-35 years with Graves' ophthalmopathy. The sequenced material came from blood. CDR3 bases: TGTGCCAGCAGCTCTTCTAACTATGGCTACACCTTC. This sequence encodes CASSSSNYGYTF.